These 11 T cell receptor beta chains were all obtained from the same sample, sequenced in a study of T-cell reconstitution after alpha-beta-depleted transplantation in children. Construction of the TCRbeta library involved unique molecular identifiers. TCRdb re-called the PCR reads through MiXCR, storing one row per CDR3 protein. The repertoire holds almost 250,000 distinct CDR3 sequences, with under 30% as singletons. Sequences were derived from PBMCs, sampled before TCRalphabeta/CD19-depleted stem cell transplant. The receptors derive from a girl aged 2 to 9 with Fanconi anemia, due to receive a stem cell transplant.

The chain's CDR3 is CASSPGTNPYEQYF. The CDR3 nucleotides read TGTGCCAGCTCACCCGGGACAAATCCCTACGAGCAGTACTTC. The V gene is TRBV18, the J gene TRBJ2-7, with a tentative D call TRBD1 (6 bases). CDR1 and CDR2 from the germline V gene are KGHSH and LQKENI. V lost 3 bases, J lost 2 bases, and 11 bases lay in between. CDR3 length equals 14 residues. Drawing the rest from reference TRBV18 and TRBJ2-7, the complete variable domain is NAGVMQNPRHLVRRRGQEARLRCSPMKGHSHVYWYRQLPEEGLKFMVYLQKENIIDESGMPKERFSAEFPKEGPSILRIQQVVRGDSAAYFCASSPGTNPYEQYFGPGTRLTVT.

The chain employs TRBV5-5 and TRBJ2-7; no firm D call. This CDR3 contains 15 residues. Between the trimmed V and J ends, which lost 4 bases and 3 bases, there was a span of 17 bases. Germline CDR1 is SGHKS and CDR2 is YYEKEE (reference sequence). CDR3: CASSVFYQELYEQYF. DNA for the CDR3: TGTGCCAGCAGCGTCTTCTATCAGGAGCTCTACGAGCAGTACTTC.

The sample holds a few counts of this clonotype. The junction departs from the called germline gene at one end, perhaps through a read error. The V and J genes are TRBV6-5 and TRBJ2-1; D unresolved. The CDR3 has 13 amino acids. Germline V gives CDR1 MNHEY, CDR2 SVGAGI. The CDR3 sequence: CASSDSTYNEQFF. The DNA for the CDR3 is TGTGCCAGCAGTGACTCGACCTACAATGAGCAGTTCTTC.

The sample holds a few counts of this clonotype. This chain joins TRBV4-2 and TRBJ2-5, with 8 nucleotides matching TRBD1. Germline loops: CDR1 LGHNA, CDR2 YNFKEQ. This CDR3 spans 17 amino acids. V shed 5 bases and J 6 bases; nucleotides not matched to a gene: 17. The CDR3 here is CASSEALNPGGAKTQYF. CDR3 coding DNA: TGTGCCAGCAGCGAAGCTCTAAATCCAGGGGGCGCAAAGACCCAGTACTTC.

This clonotype showed up just a few times. The CDR3 spells CASRGLQETQYF. For the CDR3, the DNA is TGTGCCAGCAGGGGGTTGCAAGAGACCCAGTACTTC. The chain uses TRBV7-9 and TRBJ2-5; D is ambiguous. The germline CDR1 and CDR2 sequences are SEHNR and FQNEAQ (reference sequence). There are 12 residues in the CDR3. The V and J ends lost 6 bases and 2 bases respectively, with 7 bases between them.

This clonotype showed up many times. The rearrangement joins TRBV29-1 to TRBJ2-2, with 8 nucleotides matching TRBD1. V gave up 5 bases and J gave up 7 bases; unmatched junction bases: 6. Germline assignment: CDR1 SQVTM and CDR2 ANQGSEA. This CDR3 has 13 residues. The DNA of the CDR3 is TGCAGCGTTCGGACAGGGCCCAGCGGGGAGCTGTTTTTT. Amino acid sequence: CSVRTGPSGELFF.

This clonotype was recorded many times. The V gene is TRBV30, the J gene TRBJ2-5; the match to TRBD1 covers 7 bases. This CDR3 is built from 15 residues. Unmatched junction bases numbered 7, after V lost 0 bases and J lost 3 bases. Germline assignment: CDR1 GTSNPN and CDR2 SVGIG (reference sequence). The DNA for the CDR3 is TGTGCCTGGAGTGTACCAGGGACAGAAGAAGAGACCCAGTACTTC. Translating it yields CAWSVPGTEEETQYF.

The gene calls are TRBV5-1 and TRBJ2-7; tentative D call: TRBD2 (6 bases). The CDR3 totals 14 residues. V lost 2 bases and J lost 3, with 12 bases in between. Germline values: CDR1 SGHRS, CDR2 YFSETQ. In DNA, the CDR3 is TGCGCCAGCAGCTTTTCTCTCGGGAGCTACGAGCAGTACTTC. This sequence encodes CASSFSLGSYEQYF.

This rearrangement joins TRBV6-1 to TRBJ2-1, with D uncertain. V gave up 5 bases and J gave up 5 bases, with 19 bases separating them. Germline loops: CDR1 MNHNS, CDR2 SASEGT. CDR3 size: 16 residues. CDR3: CASSRLINRVNNEQFF. CDR3 DNA: TGTGCCAGCAGTCGCCTTATTAACAGAGTAAACAATGAGCAGTTCTTC.

The table lists this clonotype with many counts. J is TRBJ2-7 and V is TRBV4-2, with 10 bases identical to TRBD2. The CDR3 contains 17 residues. CDR1 LGHNA and CDR2 YNFKEQ come from the germline V gene. V lost 4 bases and J lost 6; bases outside the gene matches: 15. The CDR3 sequence is CASSPNNPLAGDPEQYF. CDR3 in DNA: TGTGCCAGCAGCCCCAACAACCCCCTAGCGGGAGATCCCGAGCAGTACTTC.

V usage is TRBV29-1 and J usage is TRBJ2-1, with 13 positions matching TRBD2. Trimming removed 4 bases from V and 9 bases from J; junction bases left unmatched: 6. This CDR3 comprises 14 residues. The germline V gene encodes CDR1 SQVTM and CDR2 ANQGSEA. The CDR3 sequence: CSVGGLAGVGEQFF. CDR3 bases: TGCAGCGTTGGCGGACTAGCGGGAGTAGGTGAGCAGTTCTTC.